This T cell receptor beta chain emerged from a study of cytomegalovirus exposure and HLA in healthy donors. The study's findings and limits: The study put about 180 TCR beta chains on its list as cytomegalovirus-associated. A later analysis linked fewer than 20,000 TCR beta sequences to HLA alleles at 0.05 false discovery rate.

Germline V CDR1 and CDR2: MNHNY, SVGAGI (reference sequence). This CDR3 is built from 16 residues. Trimming took off 5 bases at V and 0 bases at J, with 16 bases between the two ends. About this clone: The antigen is unknown.

The PCR made use of 60 Vbeta and 13 Jbeta primers. Profiling relied on immunoSEQ multiplex PCR, and the TCRdb table lists in-frame clones only, not all of them. The profile shows approximately 130,000 clones, 65% to 80% of them singletons. V and J are TRBV6-6 and TRBJ1-1, with D possibly matching TRBD1 (6 bases). Sample: PBMCs. This receptor was obtained from a man aged 25 to 40 in good health and CMV-seronegative. The DNA for the CDR3 is TGTGCCAGCAGTCGACAGGCGACAGGAATGAACACTGAAGCTTTCTTT. As protein: CASSRQATGMNTEAFF.